The T cell receptor beta chain described here comes from a study of OX40 agonist ivuxolimab in advanced cancers. CDR3 length equals 14 residues. Germline CDR1 LNHNV, CDR2 YYDKDF (reference sequence). Trimming took 3 bases from V and 13 from J; bases not matched to a gene: 13. Profiling relied on immunoSEQ multiplex PCR, and the TCRdb table lists in-frame clones only, not all of them. The top ten clones hold about 10% of a sample with about 69,000 clones, around 89% of them seen once. The chain couples TRBV15 to TRBJ2-7; 9 bases are a match to TRBD2. This specimen was CD4+ or CD8+ T cells sorted from blood, taken in a trial of the OX40 agonist ivuxolimab. The clonotype comes from an adult with an advanced solid tumor such as melanoma, head and neck, liver or kidney cancer. As DNA, the CDR3 is TGTGCCACCAGCAGGGGGTTTAGGGCGGGAGGGCCATACTTC. It translates to CATSRGFRAGGPYF.